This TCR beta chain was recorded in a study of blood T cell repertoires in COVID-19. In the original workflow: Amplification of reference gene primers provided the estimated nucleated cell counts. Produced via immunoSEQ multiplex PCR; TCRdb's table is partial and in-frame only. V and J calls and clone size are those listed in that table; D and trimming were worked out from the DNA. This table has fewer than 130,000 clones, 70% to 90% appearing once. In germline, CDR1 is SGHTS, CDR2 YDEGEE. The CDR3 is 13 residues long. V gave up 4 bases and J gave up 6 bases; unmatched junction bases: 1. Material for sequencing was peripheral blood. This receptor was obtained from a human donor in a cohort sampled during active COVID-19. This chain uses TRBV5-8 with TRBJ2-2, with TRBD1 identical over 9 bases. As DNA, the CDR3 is TGTGCCAGCAGCCACAGGGGGCCCGGGGAGCTGTTTTTT. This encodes CASSHRGPGELFF.